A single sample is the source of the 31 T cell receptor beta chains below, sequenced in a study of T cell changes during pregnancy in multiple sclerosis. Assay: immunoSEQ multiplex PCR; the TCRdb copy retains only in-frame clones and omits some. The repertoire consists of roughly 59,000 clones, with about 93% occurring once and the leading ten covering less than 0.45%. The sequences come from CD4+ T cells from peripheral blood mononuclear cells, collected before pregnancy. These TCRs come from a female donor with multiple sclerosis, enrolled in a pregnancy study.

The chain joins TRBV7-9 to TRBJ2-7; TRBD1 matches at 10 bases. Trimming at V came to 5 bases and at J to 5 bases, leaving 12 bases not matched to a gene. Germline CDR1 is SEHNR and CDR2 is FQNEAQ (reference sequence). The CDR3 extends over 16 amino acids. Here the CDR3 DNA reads TGTGCCAGCAGCCTTAAGCTTGGGACAGGGGACCACGAGCAGTACTTC. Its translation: CASSLKLGTGDHEQYF.

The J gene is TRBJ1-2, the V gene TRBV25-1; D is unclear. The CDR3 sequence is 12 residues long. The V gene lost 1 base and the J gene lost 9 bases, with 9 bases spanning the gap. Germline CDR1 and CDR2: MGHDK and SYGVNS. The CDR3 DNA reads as TGTGCCAGCAGTGAATCGGCGGGAAGCTACACCTTC. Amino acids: CASSESAGSYTF.

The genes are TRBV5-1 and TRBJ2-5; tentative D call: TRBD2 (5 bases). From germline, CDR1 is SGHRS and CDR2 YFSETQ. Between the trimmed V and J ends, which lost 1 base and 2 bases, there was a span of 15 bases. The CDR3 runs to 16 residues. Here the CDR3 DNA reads TGCGCCAGCAGCTTGTCTGATCGACGGGAACAAGAGACCCAGTACTTC. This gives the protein CASSLSDRREQETQYF. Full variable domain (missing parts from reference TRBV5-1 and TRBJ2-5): KAGVTQTPRYLIKTRGQQVTLSCSPISGHRSVSWYQQTPGQGLQFLFEYFSETQRNKGNFPGRFSGRQFSNSRSEMNVSTLELGDSALYLCASSLSDRREQETQYFGPGTRLLVL.

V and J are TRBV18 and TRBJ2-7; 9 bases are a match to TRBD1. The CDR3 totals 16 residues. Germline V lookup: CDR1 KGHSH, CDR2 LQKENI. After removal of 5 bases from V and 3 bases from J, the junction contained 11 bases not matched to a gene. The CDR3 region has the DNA TGTGCCAGCTCAACCATAGGGACAGGGAACCACTACGAGCAGTACTTC. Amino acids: CASSTIGTGNHYEQYF.

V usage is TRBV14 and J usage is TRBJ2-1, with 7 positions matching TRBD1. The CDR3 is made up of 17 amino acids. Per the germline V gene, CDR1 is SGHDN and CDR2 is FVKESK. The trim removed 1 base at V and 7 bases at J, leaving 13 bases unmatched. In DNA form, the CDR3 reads TGTGCCAGCAGCCAAGGTTTGGGGACAGTAACGAAGAATGAGCAGTTCTTC. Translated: CASSQGLGTVTKNEQFF. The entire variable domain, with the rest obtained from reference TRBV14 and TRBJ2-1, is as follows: EAGVTQFPSHSVIEKGQTVTLRCDPISGHDNLYWYRRVMGKEIKFLLHFVKESKQDESGMPNNRFLAERTGGTYSTLKVQPAELEDSGVYFCASSQGLGTVTKNEQFFGPGTRLTVL.

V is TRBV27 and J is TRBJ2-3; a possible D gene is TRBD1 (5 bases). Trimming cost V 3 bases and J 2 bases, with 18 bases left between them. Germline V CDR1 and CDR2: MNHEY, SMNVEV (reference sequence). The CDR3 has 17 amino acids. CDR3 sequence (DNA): TGTGCCAGCAGTTTTAGTGATAGCAGGGCGTTCACAGATACGCAGTATTTT. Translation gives CASSFSDSRAFTDTQYF.

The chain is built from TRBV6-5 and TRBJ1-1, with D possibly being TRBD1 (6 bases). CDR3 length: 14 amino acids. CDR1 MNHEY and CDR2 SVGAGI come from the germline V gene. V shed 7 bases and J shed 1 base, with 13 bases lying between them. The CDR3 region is CASTKRTENTEAFF. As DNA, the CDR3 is TGTGCCAGCACCAAGAGGACAGAGAACACTGAAGCTTTCTTT.

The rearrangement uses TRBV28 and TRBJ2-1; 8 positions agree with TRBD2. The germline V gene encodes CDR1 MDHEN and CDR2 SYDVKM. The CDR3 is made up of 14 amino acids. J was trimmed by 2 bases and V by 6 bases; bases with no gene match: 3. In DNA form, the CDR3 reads TGTGCCAGCAGCCGTAGCGGGACCTACAATGAGCAGTTCTTC. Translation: CASSRSGTYNEQFF.

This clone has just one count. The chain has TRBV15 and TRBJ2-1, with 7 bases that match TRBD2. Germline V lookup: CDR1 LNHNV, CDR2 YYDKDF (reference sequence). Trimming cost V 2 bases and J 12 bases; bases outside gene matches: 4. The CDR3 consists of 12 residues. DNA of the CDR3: TGTGCCACCAGCAGATCAGGCGGGAGGCAGTTCTTC. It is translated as CATSRSGGRQFF.

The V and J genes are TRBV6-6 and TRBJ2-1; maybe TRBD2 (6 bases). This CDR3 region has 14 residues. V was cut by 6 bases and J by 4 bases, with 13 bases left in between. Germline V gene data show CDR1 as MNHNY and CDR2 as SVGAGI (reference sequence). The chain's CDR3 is CASRGIAVYNEQFF. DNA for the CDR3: TGTGCCAGCAGGGGAATAGCGGTTTACAATGAGCAGTTCTTC.

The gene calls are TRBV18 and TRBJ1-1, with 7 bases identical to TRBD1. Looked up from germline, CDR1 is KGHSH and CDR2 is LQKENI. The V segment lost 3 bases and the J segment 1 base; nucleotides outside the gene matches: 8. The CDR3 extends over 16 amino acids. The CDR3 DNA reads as TGTGCCAGCTCACCCCTCGGACAGGCGTCGAACACTGAAGCTTTCTTT. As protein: CASSPLGQASNTEAFF.

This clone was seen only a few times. CDR3 amino acids: CASSLAPTGGEGGELFF. The CDR3 region has the DNA TGTGCCAGCAGCTTAGCGCCGACAGGGGGCGAGGGCGGGGAGCTGTTTTTT. V gene TRBV7-6 combines with J gene TRBJ2-2; TRBD1 agrees at 10 bases. From germline, CDR1 is SGHVS and CDR2 FNYEAQ. This CDR3 spans 17 amino acids. The V gene end was trimmed by 0 bases and the J gene end by 7 bases; junction bases not matched to a gene: 8.

DNA for the CDR3: TGTGCCAGCAGTTTTGGGGACAGGGATCACCAGCCCCAGCATTTT. Encoded protein: CASSFGDRDHQPQHF. The chain employs TRBV28 and TRBJ1-5, with 9 bases lining up with TRBD1. This CDR3 is built from 15 residues. The V gene end was trimmed by 3 bases and the J gene end by 7 bases; junction bases not matched to a gene: 7. Per germline, CDR1 MDHEN and CDR2 SYDVKM.

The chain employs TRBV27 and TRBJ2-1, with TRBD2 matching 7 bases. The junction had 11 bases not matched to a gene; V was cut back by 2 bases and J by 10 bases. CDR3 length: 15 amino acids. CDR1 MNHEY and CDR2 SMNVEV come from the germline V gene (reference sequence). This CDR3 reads CASSLGAGIIKEQFF. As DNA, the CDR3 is TGTGCCAGCAGTTTAGGAGCGGGGATCATCAAGGAGCAGTTCTTC.

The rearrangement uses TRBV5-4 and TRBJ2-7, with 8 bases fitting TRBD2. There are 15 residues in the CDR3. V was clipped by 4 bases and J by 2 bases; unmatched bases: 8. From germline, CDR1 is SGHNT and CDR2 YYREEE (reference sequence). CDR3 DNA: TGTGCCAGCAGCCCGGGTGGGACTAGGCCCTACGAGCAGTACTTC. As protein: CASSPGGTRPYEQYF.

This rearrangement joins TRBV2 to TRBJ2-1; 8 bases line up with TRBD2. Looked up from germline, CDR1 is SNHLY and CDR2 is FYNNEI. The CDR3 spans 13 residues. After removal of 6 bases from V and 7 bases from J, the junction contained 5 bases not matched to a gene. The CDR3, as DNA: TGTGCCAGCAGCAGACTAGCGAGGAATGAGCAGTTCTTC. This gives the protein CASSRLARNEQFF. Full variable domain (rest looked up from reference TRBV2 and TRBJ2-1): EPEVTQTPSHQVTQMGQEVILRCVPISNHLYFYWYRQILGQKVEFLVSFYNNEISEKSEIFDDQFSVERPDGSNFTLKIRSTKLEDSAMYFCASSRLARNEQFFGPGTRLTVL.

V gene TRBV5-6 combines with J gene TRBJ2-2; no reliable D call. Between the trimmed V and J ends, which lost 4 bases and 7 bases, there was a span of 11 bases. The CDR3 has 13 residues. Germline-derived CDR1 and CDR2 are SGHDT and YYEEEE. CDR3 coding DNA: TGTGCCAGCAGCCCGCCGCGAAGCGGGGAGCTGTTTTTT. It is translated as CASSPPRSGELFF.

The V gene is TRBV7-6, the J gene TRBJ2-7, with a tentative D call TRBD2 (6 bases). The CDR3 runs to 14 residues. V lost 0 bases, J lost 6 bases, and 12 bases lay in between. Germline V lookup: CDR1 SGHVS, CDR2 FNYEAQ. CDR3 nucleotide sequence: TGTGCCAGCAGCTTAGCGCCGGGGGTAGGCGAGCAGTACTTC. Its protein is CASSLAPGVGEQYF. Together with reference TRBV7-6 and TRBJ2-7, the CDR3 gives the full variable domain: GAGVSQSPRYKVTKRGQDVALRCDPISGHVSLYWYRQALGQGPEFLTYFNYEAQQDKSGLPNDRFSAERPEGSISTLTIQRTEQRDSAMYRCASSLAPGVGEQYFGPGTRLTVT.

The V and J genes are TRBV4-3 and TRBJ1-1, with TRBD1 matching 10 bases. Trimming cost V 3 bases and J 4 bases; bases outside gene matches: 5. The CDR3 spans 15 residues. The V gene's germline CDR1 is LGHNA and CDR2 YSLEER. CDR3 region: CASSQKTGGGTEAFF. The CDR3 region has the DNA TGCGCCAGCAGCCAGAAGACAGGGGGCGGCACTGAAGCTTTCTTT.

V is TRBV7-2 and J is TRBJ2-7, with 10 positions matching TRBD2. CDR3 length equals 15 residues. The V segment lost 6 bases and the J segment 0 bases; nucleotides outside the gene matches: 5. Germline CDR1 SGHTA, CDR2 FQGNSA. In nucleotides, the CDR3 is TGTGCCAGCAGTTACGGGACTAGCGACTCCTACGAGCAGTACTTC. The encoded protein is CASSYGTSDSYEQYF.

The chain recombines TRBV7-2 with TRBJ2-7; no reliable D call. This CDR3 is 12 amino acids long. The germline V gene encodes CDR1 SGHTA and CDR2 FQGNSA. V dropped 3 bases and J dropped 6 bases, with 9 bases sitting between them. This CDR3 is CASSFPGAEQYF. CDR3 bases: TGTGCCAGCAGCTTCCCAGGTGCCGAGCAGTACTTC. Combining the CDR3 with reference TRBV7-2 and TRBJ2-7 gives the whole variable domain GAGVSQSPSNKVTEKGKDVELRCDPISGHTALYWYRQSLGQGLEFLIYFQGNSAPDKSGLPSDRFSAERTGGSVSTLTIQRTQQEDSAVYLCASSFPGAEQYFGPGTRLTVT.

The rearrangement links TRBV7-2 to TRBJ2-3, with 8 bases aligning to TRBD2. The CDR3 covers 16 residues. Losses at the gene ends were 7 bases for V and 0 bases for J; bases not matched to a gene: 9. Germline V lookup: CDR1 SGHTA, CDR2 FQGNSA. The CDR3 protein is CASTRAGATSTDTQYF. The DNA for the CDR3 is TGTGCCAGCACCCGAGCGGGAGCCACAAGCACAGATACGCAGTATTTT. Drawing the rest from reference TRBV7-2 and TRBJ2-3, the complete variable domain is GAGVSQSPSNKVTEKGKDVELRCDPISGHTALYWYRQSLGQGLEFLIYFQGNSAPDKSGLPSDRFSAERTGGSVSTLTIQRTQQEDSAVYLCASTRAGATSTDTQYFGPGTRLTVL.

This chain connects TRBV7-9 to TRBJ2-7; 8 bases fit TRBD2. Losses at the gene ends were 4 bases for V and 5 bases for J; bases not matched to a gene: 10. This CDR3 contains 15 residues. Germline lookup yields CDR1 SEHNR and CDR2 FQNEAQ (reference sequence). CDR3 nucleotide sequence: TGTGCCAGCAGCTCGGGGGGGGCGCCTTTAGACGAGCAGTACTTC. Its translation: CASSSGGAPLDEQYF.

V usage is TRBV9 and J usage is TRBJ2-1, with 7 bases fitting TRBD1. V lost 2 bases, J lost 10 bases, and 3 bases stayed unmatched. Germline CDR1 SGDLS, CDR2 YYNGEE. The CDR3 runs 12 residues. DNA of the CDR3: TGTGCCAGCAGCGTCGGGGACAGAGAGCAGTTCTTC. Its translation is CASSVGDREQFF. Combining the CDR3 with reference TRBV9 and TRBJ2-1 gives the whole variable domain DSGVTQTPKHLITATGQRVTLRCSPRSGDLSVYWYQQSLDQGLQFLIQYYNGEERAKGNILERFSAQQFPDLHSELNLSSLELGDSALYFCASSVGDREQFFGPGTRLTVL.

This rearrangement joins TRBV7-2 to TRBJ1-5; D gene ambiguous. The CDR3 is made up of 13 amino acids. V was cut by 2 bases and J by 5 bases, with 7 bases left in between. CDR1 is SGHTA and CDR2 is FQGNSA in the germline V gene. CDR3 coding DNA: TGTGCCAGCAGCTTATTGAGTGATCAGCCCCAGCATTTT. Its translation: CASSLLSDQPQHF.

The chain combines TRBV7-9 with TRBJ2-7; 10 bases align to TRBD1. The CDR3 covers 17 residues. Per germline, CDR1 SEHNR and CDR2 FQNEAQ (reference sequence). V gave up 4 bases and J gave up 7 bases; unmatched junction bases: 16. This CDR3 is CASSYLAGTGDVEEQYF. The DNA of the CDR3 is TGTGCCAGCAGCTACCTTGCGGGGACAGGGGATGTGGAGGAGCAGTACTTC.

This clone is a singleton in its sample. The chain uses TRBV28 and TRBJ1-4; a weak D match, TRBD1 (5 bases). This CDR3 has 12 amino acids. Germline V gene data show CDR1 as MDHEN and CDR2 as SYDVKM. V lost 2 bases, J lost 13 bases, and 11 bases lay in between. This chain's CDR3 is CASSLPGSLLFF. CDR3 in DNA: TGTGCCAGCAGTTTACCAGGGTCCCTACTGTTTTTT.

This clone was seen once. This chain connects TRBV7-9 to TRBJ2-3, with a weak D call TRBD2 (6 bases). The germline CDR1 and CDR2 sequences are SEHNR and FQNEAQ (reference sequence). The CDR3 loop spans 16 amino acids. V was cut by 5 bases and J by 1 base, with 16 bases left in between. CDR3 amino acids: CASSPRPGLRTDTQYF. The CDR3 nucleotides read TGTGCCAGCAGCCCCCGGCCGGGACTTCGCACAGATACGCAGTATTTT.

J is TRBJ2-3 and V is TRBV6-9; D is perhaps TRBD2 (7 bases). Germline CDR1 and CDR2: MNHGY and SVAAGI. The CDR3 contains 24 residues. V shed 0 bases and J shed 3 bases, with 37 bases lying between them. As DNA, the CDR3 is TGTGCCAGCAGTTATTCGCCCCGTGGGTTGGTGCGGGAGAGGGGGGGGTTTAGAACAGATACGCAGTATTTT. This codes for CASSYSPRGLVRERGGFRTDTQYF.

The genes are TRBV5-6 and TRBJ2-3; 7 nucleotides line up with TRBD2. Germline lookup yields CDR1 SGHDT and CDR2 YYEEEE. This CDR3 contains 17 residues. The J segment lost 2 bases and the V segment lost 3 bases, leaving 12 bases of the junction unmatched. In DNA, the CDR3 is TGTGCCAGCAGCTCATACCTAGCGGCCCTAGTCACAGATACGCAGTATTTT. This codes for CASSSYLAALVTDTQYF.

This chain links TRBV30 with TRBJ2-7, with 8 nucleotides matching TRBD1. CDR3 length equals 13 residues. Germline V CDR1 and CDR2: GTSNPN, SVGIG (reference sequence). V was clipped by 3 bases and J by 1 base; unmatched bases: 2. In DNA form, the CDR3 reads TGTGCCTGGAGGACAGGGGCGTCCTACGAGCAGTACTTC. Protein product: CAWRTGASYEQYF.